The 29 T cell receptor beta chains presented below share a single source sample, sequenced in a study of identical twins. TCRdb re-derived calls from the 5' RACE reads in MiXCR, one entry per CDR3 protein. The sample carries roughly 720,000 distinct CDR3 sequences, around a sixth recorded once. The same data also contributed to another study, on T cells expressing NK-cell markers.

The source material was PBMCs. These receptors were taken from a woman between 18 and 29 years old in good health.

J is TRBJ2-5 and V is TRBV12-3 or TRBV12-4; D is possibly TRBD2 (5 bases). The V gene lost 5 bases and the J gene lost 4 bases, with 14 bases spanning the gap. This CDR3 comprises 14 residues. This CDR3 is CASSLPLAIETQYF. In nucleotides, the CDR3 is TGTGCCAGCAGTCTCCCCCTAGCTATAGAGACCCAGTACTTC.

Only a few counts were recorded for this clonotype. The CDR3 nucleotides are TGTGCCACCAGCAGGGATGACAGGGGAGCGAACATTCAGTACTTC. It translates to CATSRDDRGANIQYF. The rearrangement uses TRBV15 and TRBJ2-4; 8 positions match TRBD1. Germline CDR1 and CDR2: LNHNV and YYDKDF (reference sequence). The CDR3 is 15 amino acids. With 3 bases clipped from V and 7 bases from J, the junction kept 8 bases outside the gene matches.

This clonotype was picked up one time. J is TRBJ2-7 and V is TRBV20-1; D might be TRBD2 (6 bases). This CDR3 has 12 residues. Germline V gene lookup returns CDR1 DFQATT and CDR2 SNEGSKA (reference sequence). The V and J ends lost 6 bases and 1 base respectively, with 10 bases between them. The CDR3 reads CSARTISYEQYF. In nucleotides, the CDR3 is TGCAGTGCGAGGACTATTTCCTACGAGCAGTACTTC.

This clonotype has just a few counts. The V and J genes are TRBV5-6 and TRBJ1-1; D is possibly TRBD1 (5 bases). The CDR3 is 13 amino acids. Germline V CDR1 and CDR2: SGHDT, YYEEEE. V lost 4 bases to trimming and J lost 5 bases, with 12 bases between them. The CDR3 bases are TGTGCCAGCAGCGTAGGACATGAGACTGAAGCTTTCTTT. It codes for CASSVGHETEAFF.

This chain uses TRBV9 with TRBJ2-7; 8 nucleotides line up with TRBD2. Germline V gene data show CDR1 as SGDLS and CDR2 as YYNGEE. The CDR3 is made up of 16 amino acids. V lost 2 bases and J lost 2; bases outside the gene matches: 9. This chain's CDR3 is CASSVSAGGLAYEQYF. CDR3 bases: TGTGCCAGCAGCGTTTCCGCGGGAGGCCTAGCCTACGAGCAGTACTTC. The complete variable domain, with remaining parts taken from reference TRBV9 and TRBJ2-7, reads DSGVTQTPKHLITATGQRVTLRCSPRSGDLSVYWYQQSLDQGLQFLIQYYNGEERAKGNILERFSAQQFPDLHSELNLSSLELGDSALYFCASSVSAGGLAYEQYFGPGTRLTVT.

DNA of the CDR3: TGTGCCACCAGGCCGGGAGATAGGGATACGCAGTATTTT. Translated: CATRPGDRDTQYF. The genes are TRBV15 and TRBJ2-3; D perhaps matches TRBD2 (6 bases). Germline loops: CDR1 LNHNV, CDR2 YYDKDF (reference sequence). CDR3 length: 13 amino acids. With 6 bases removed from V and 6 bases from J, the gap between germline ends came to 13 bases.

This clonotype was counted a few times. The chain combines TRBV6-1 with TRBJ1-5, with 7 bases matching TRBD1. CDR3 length: 15 residues. With 6 bases clipped from V and 1 base from J, the junction kept 6 bases outside the gene matches. Looked up from germline, CDR1 is MNHNS and CDR2 is SASEGT. The CDR3 protein is CASRWSTGSNQPQHF. CDR3 DNA: TGTGCCAGCAGGTGGTCGACAGGGAGCAATCAGCCCCAGCATTTT.

The rearrangement joins TRBV20-1 to TRBJ2-5; D possibly corresponds to TRBD2 (6 bases). Germline V gives CDR1 DFQATT, CDR2 SNEGSKA (reference sequence). V was clipped by 0 bases and J by 4 bases, with 12 bases between them. There are 14 residues in the CDR3. CDR3 region: CSAREVGGTETQYF. CDR3 nucleotide sequence: TGCAGTGCTAGAGAGGTGGGAGGAACAGAGACCCAGTACTTC.

V and J are TRBV5-1 and TRBJ2-3; perhaps TRBD1 as D (5 bases). This CDR3 comprises 16 residues. Between the trimmed V and J ends, which lost 4 bases and 4 bases, there was a span of 19 bases. Per germline, CDR1 SGHRS and CDR2 YFSETQ. The CDR3 DNA is TGCGCCAGCAGCCTTGTGAGTGGTAGGGGCGCAGATACGCAGTATTTT. Translation gives CASSLVSGRGADTQYF. Full variable domain (missing parts from reference TRBV5-1 and TRBJ2-3): KAGVTQTPRYLIKTRGQQVTLSCSPISGHRSVSWYQQTPGQGLQFLFEYFSETQRNKGNFPGRFSGRQFSNSRSEMNVSTLELGDSALYLCASSLVSGRGADTQYFGPGTRLTVL.

V gene TRBV12-3 or TRBV12-4 combines with J gene TRBJ2-7; perhaps TRBD2 as D (5 bases). CDR3 length: 13 residues. V was cut by 6 bases and J by 2 bases, with 11 bases left in between. CDR3 coding DNA: TGTGCCAGCAGGGTACTAGGAACCTACGAGCAGTACTTC. Encoded protein: CASRVLGTYEQYF.

The genes are TRBV7-8 and TRBJ1-2; unclear D gene. The germline V gene has CDR1 SGHVS and CDR2 FQNEAQ. The CDR3 totals 15 residues. The V end lost 0 bases, the J end lost 4 bases, and 12 bases lay between the germline ends. The CDR3 DNA is TGTGCCAGCAGCTTAGCGGTAGGGCCAGTCTATGGCTACACCTTC. This gives the protein CASSLAVGPVYGYTF.

This clonotype was recorded at least ten times. The chain employs TRBV5-1 and TRBJ2-3; D possibly corresponds to TRBD2 (6 bases). CDR3 size: 14 residues. The V and J ends lost 3 bases and 3 bases respectively, with 11 bases between them. Germline CDR1 and CDR2: SGHRS and YFSETQ. The CDR3 DNA reads TGCGCCAGCAGCTGGGGAGGACTGACAGATACGCAGTATTTT. Translation gives CASSWGGLTDTQYF. Drawing the rest from reference TRBV5-1 and TRBJ2-3, the complete variable domain is KAGVTQTPRYLIKTRGQQVTLSCSPISGHRSVSWYQQTPGQGLQFLFEYFSETQRNKGNFPGRFSGRQFSNSRSEMNVSTLELGDSALYLCASSWGGLTDTQYFGPGTRLTVL.

This clonotype was picked up a small number of times. At one boundary the junction diverges from the germline segment, which might be a read error. The chain joins TRBV7-7 to TRBJ2-1, with D perhaps TRBD2 (5 bases). Germline V gene data show CDR1 as SSHAT and CDR2 as FNYEAQ (reference sequence). The CDR3 length is 15 residues. Here the CDR3 reads CASSLHGMAGDEQFF. The CDR3 DNA is TGTGCTAGCAGCCTACACGGCATGGCGGGCGATGAGCAGTTCTTC.

This sequence joins TRBV6-2 or TRBV6-3 and TRBJ2-2, with D possibly matching TRBD1 (5 bases). This CDR3 spans 14 amino acids. With 6 bases removed from V and 3 bases from J, the gap between germline ends came to 11 bases. The germline CDR1 and CDR2 sequences are MNHEY and SVGEGT. The CDR3 region is CASRETDYTGELFF. The CDR3 region has the DNA TGTGCCAGCAGGGAGACAGATTACACCGGGGAGCTGTTTTTT.

This chain connects TRBV29-1 to TRBJ2-1; 7 positions match TRBD2. The V segment lost 4 bases and the J segment 5 bases; nucleotides outside the gene matches: 8. CDR3 length: 14 residues. Germline-derived CDR1 and CDR2 are SQVTM and ANQGSEA. CDR3 nucleotide sequence: TGCAGCGTTGTTAAGGCGGGAGTGAACAATGAGCAGTTCTTC. Residues: CSVVKAGVNNEQFF.

This clonotype turned up a few times. This chain joins TRBV5-1 and TRBJ1-1; D gene unclear. The ends were cut back, 1 base at V and 3 bases at J, with 7 bases in the middle. Germline V CDR1 and CDR2: SGHRS, YFSETQ. The CDR3 is made up of 13 amino acids. CDR3 loop: CASSLQDDTEAFF. The DNA for the CDR3 is TGCGCCAGCAGCTTGCAGGACGACACTGAAGCTTTCTTT.

Ten or more counts support this clonotype. This chain connects TRBV5-6 to TRBJ2-1; TRBD2 matches 11 bases. CDR3 size: 15 residues. Germline assignment: CDR1 SGHDT and CDR2 YYEEEE. Trimming removed 5 bases from V and 3 bases from J; junction bases left unmatched: 4. CDR3 sequence: CASSLAGGGYNEQFF. The DNA for the CDR3 is TGTGCCAGCAGTTTAGCGGGAGGGGGCTACAATGAGCAGTTCTTC.

This clonotype was observed many times. The CDR3: CASSFTAKNIQYF. The CDR3 DNA reads as TGTGCCAGCAGCTTCACAGCCAAAAACATTCAGTACTTC. J is TRBJ2-4 and V is TRBV7-8; D is ambiguous. This CDR3 contains 13 residues. Germline-derived CDR1 and CDR2 are SGHVS and FQNEAQ. V lost 3 bases, J lost 0 bases, and 3 bases lay in between.

The J gene is TRBJ2-3, the V gene TRBV20-1, with a possible D match to TRBD1 (6 bases). The V gene lost 0 bases and the J gene lost 3 bases, with 10 bases spanning the gap. This CDR3 contains 14 residues. Looked up from germline, CDR1 is DFQATT and CDR2 is SNEGSKA (reference sequence). The CDR3 is CSARDLGQTDTQYF. The CDR3 nucleotides are TGCAGTGCTAGAGATCTCGGACAGACAGATACGCAGTATTTT.

This clonotype was counted a few times. The chain is built from TRBV5-1 and TRBJ2-5; 7 positions match TRBD2. Trimming cost V 2 bases and J 5 bases; bases outside gene matches: 9. Germline V lookup: CDR1 SGHRS, CDR2 YFSETQ. The CDR3 sequence is 15 residues long. In nucleotides, the CDR3 is TGCGCCAGCAGCTTTTCGATACGGGGGGTGGAGACCCAGTACTTC. Encoded protein: CASSFSIRGVETQYF.

This sequence joins TRBV5-1 and TRBJ2-5; a possible D gene is TRBD2 (6 bases). CDR3 length: 14 amino acids. The V end lost 6 bases, the J end lost 0 bases, and 12 bases lay between the germline ends. Germline CDR1 and CDR2: SGHRS and YFSETQ. CDR3 loop: CASKGLAHQETQYF. The CDR3 DNA sequence: TGCGCCAGCAAGGGTCTAGCGCACCAAGAGACCCAGTACTTC.

With respect to this clonotype: This clone may be a read error of a much larger clone one base away. V and J are TRBV9 and TRBJ2-3; the D call may be TRBD1 or TRBD2 (5 bases each). CDR3 length: 15 residues. The germline CDR1 and CDR2 sequences are SGDLS and YYNGEE. The V and J ends lost 0 bases and 0 bases respectively, with 8 bases between them. CDR3 sequence (DNA): TGTGCCAGCAGCGTAGTAGAGGGGAGCACAGATACGCAGTATTTT. It encodes CASSVVEGSTDTQYF. Full variable domain (outside the CDR3, taken from reference TRBV9 and TRBJ2-3): DSGVTQTPKHLITATGQRVTLRCSPRSGDLSVYWYQQSLDQGLQFLIQYYNGEERAKGNILERFSAQQFPDLHSELNLSSLELGDSALYFCASSVVEGSTDTQYFGPGTRLTVL.

CDR3 bases: TGTGCCTGGAGTCCAAGCCGGGGGGACGAGCAGTTCTTC. This sequence encodes CAWSPSRGDEQFF. J is TRBJ2-1 and V is TRBV30; 7 positions match TRBD2. With 2 bases clipped from V and 10 bases from J, the junction kept 8 bases outside the gene matches. This CDR3 is built from 13 residues. Looked up from germline, CDR1 is GTSNPN and CDR2 is SVGIG (reference sequence). Full variable domain (remainder filled in from reference TRBV30 and TRBJ2-1): SQTIHQWPATLVQPVGSPLSLECTVEGTSNPNLYWYRQAAGRGLQLLFYSVGIGQISSEVPQNLSASRPQDRQFILSSKKLLLSDSGFYLCAWSPSRGDEQFFGPGTRLTVL.

This clonotype was observed a handful of times. The gene calls are TRBV3-1 and TRBJ2-7; D gene ambiguous. This CDR3 is built from 12 residues. Germline V gene lookup returns CDR1 LGHDT and CDR2 YNNKEL (reference sequence). Trimming shortened V by 1 base and J by 3 bases, and 4 bases separated the two germline ends. In DNA form, the CDR3 reads TGTGCCAGCAGCCAAGTTTACTACGAGCAGTACTTC. Translating it yields CASSQVYYEQYF.

The chain is built from TRBV7-3 and TRBJ2-1; 9 bases fit TRBD2. V was pared by 5 bases and J by 10 bases, with 12 bases of the junction left unmatched. The germline V gene encodes CDR1 SGHTA and CDR2 FQGTGA. This CDR3 is built from 15 residues. CDR3 nucleotide sequence: TGTGCCAGCAGCGTATCAGGCGGGGGGGGGAAGGAGCAGTTCTTC. Its protein product is CASSVSGGGGKEQFF.

This clonotype was seen only a few times. Germline and junction disagree at one end, which may indicate a read error. The chain employs TRBV29-1 and TRBJ2-5; 10 nucleotides agree with TRBD1. Per the germline V gene, CDR1 is SQVTM and CDR2 is ANQGSEA. This CDR3 is built from 14 residues. CDR3 coding DNA: TGCAGCGTCGAAGGGGACAGGGGTCAAGAGACCCAGTACTTC. Translating it yields CSVEGDRGQETQYF.

The chain uses TRBV30 and TRBJ2-5; perhaps TRBD1 as D (5 bases). Looked up from germline, CDR1 is GTSNPN and CDR2 is SVGIG (reference sequence). The CDR3 length is 14 residues. The V end lost 4 bases, the J end lost 0 bases, and 12 bases lay between the germline ends. Written as DNA, the CDR3 is TGTGCCTGGACCCGTCAGGGCTACCAAGAGACCCAGTACTTC. Its translation: CAWTRQGYQETQYF.

This clonotype turned up a few times. This chain joins TRBV12-3 or TRBV12-4 and TRBJ2-7; no reliable D call. The CDR3 is made up of 15 amino acids. V lost 6 bases, J lost 3 bases, and 18 bases lay in between. The DNA for the CDR3 is TGTGCCAGCAGCACCAACAGAGGTAGGAACTACGAGCAGTACTTC. It translates to CASSTNRGRNYEQYF.

The table lists this clonotype with a few counts. This chain connects TRBV20-1 to TRBJ2-7; 14 bases line up with TRBD2. Germline loops: CDR1 DFQATT, CDR2 SNEGSKA (reference sequence). The ends lost 5 bases at V and 6 bases at J; junction bases unmatched: 6. The CDR3 runs to 14 residues. CDR3 DNA: TGCAGTGCTTCGGGACTAGCGGGAGCCTCCGAGCAGTACTTC. Translation gives CSASGLAGASEQYF.